Shown below are 5 T cell receptor beta chains from a single sample sequenced in a study of beta chain features in type 1 diabetes. cDNA synthesis used the whole RNA isolate, giving expressed TCRB sequences. Assay used: immunoSEQ multiplex PCR; TCRdb lists only in-frame clones, some missing. The table includes about 16,000 clones, just over 70% detected once. The antigens for these receptors are not known. Study results and caveats: Type 1 diabetes patients showed a moderate but significant shortening of TCRB CDR3s in all four CD4+ subsets.

The source material was stem cell memory CD4+ T cells from blood. The receptors were gathered from a man aged 25 to 40 with type 1 diabetes.

The rearrangement uses TRBV5-6 and TRBJ2-2; D gene ambiguous. Germline assignment: CDR1 SGHDT and CDR2 YYEEEE. The CDR3 is made up of 13 amino acids. The germline V and J ends were trimmed by 2 bases and 6 bases, with 8 bases remaining between them. CDR3 nucleotides: TGTGCCAGCAGCTTAATTGTCTCCGGGGAGCTGTTTTTT. It translates to CASSLIVSGELFF.

This clone was detected only once. V is TRBV29-1 and J is TRBJ2-5; 7 bases map to TRBD1. This CDR3 region has 15 residues. Trimming cost V 6 bases and J 4 bases; bases outside gene matches: 14. The germline V gene has CDR1 SQVTM and CDR2 ANQGSEA. CDR3 nucleotide sequence: TGCAGCGTACAACCCCGGGGACAGAGGGTAGAGACCCAGTACTTC. As protein: CSVQPRGQRVETQYF.

This clone was observed once. The CDR3: CASSVGSENIQYF. In DNA form, the CDR3 reads TGTGCCAGCAGCGTAGGTTCGGAAAACATTCAGTACTTC. The gene calls are TRBV9 and TRBJ2-4; D gene uncertain. Germline lookup yields CDR1 SGDLS and CDR2 YYNGEE. V lost 0 bases, J lost 5 bases, and 6 bases lay in between. The CDR3 totals 13 residues.

The chain joins TRBV28 to TRBJ1-6, with D perhaps TRBD1 (6 bases). Trimming removed 7 bases from V and 14 bases from J, with 24 bases in between. Germline V lookup: CDR1 MDHEN, CDR2 SYDVKM. The CDR3 loop spans 15 amino acids. The CDR3 DNA reads as TGTGCCAGCACCATCAAGGGGGACCCCGTGCAGACCCTCCACTTT. It specifies CASTIKGDPVQTLHF.

V and J are TRBV6-1 and TRBJ2-3, with D maybe TRBD1 (5 bases). The CDR3 extends over 13 amino acids. Germline CDR1 and CDR2: MNHNS and SASEGT. V was shortened by 6 bases and J by 4 bases, with 11 bases between the two germline ends. The CDR3 sequence is CASRDTASDTQYF. For the CDR3, the DNA is TGTGCCAGCAGGGACACGGCATCAGATACGCAGTATTTT.